The clone carrying this T cell receptor (beta chain) was detected many times. MiXCR was run by TCRdb on the PCR reads, yielding one entry per CDR3 protein. The sample lists over 600,000 distinct CDR3 sequences; 15% to 20% were seen once. The source of the sample is a study of molecular identifiers for immune sequencing clone quantification. At the level of the study: Replicate experiments took RNA from roughly 18,000 or 92,000 naive CD8 cells, divided it five ways and sequenced four.

V lost 6 bases and J 4 bases, leaving 7 bases between the germline ends. The CDR3 contains 13 residues. It was from around 20,000 to 1,000,000 sorted cells, with 10%, 30% or 50% RNA, that naive CD8 libraries came. This sequence originates from a human donor in good health. Some libraries in this study had Jurkat cell RNA spiked in. The chain uses TRBV12-3 or TRBV12-4 and TRBJ2-6, with D unresolved. Material: naive CD8+ T cells from blood, with Jurkat cell RNA spiked in. Sample subset: FACS-sorted CD8+CD4-CCR7+CD45RA+ naive T cells. DNA for the CDR3: TGTGCCAGCAGAGACTCCGGGGCCAACGTCCTGACTTTC. This translates into CASRDSGANVLTF.